One and the same sample provided the 27 T cell receptor beta chains below, sequenced in a study of long-term antiretroviral therapy in people with HIV. Run at survey level, the immunoSEQ assay was version v3.0. The repertoire was sequenced with immunoSEQ multiplex PCR; TCRdb's copy has only in-frame clones and lacks some. The sample has approximately 13,000 clones, 84% seen once; the top ten hold roughly 7%. The sequences come from unsorted PBMCs, collected 0.4 years after starting antiretroviral therapy. These receptor sequences come from a man in his thirties or forties with HIV.

In this sample, this clone turned up once. This chain connects TRBV19 to TRBJ2-6; D not certain. Trimming took 6 bases from V and 1 from J, leaving 10 bases between them. In germline, CDR1 is LNHDA, CDR2 SQIVND (reference sequence). The CDR3 has 15 amino acids. The CDR3 sequence: CASRPTVSGANVLTF. The CDR3 region has the DNA TGTGCCAGTAGGCCTACAGTGTCTGGGGCCAACGTCCTGACTTTC.

V gene TRBV5-1 combines with J gene TRBJ2-7; D gene unclear. The CDR3 length is 15 residues. Looked up from germline, CDR1 is SGHRS and CDR2 is YFSETQ. V lost 0 bases, J lost 3 bases, and 13 bases lay in between. CDR3 sequence reads: CASSLDGPTYYEQYF. CDR3 bases: TGCGCCAGCAGCTTGGACGGCCCCACCTACTACGAGCAGTACTTC.

J is TRBJ2-2 and V is TRBV6-5; D is undetermined. This CDR3 has 13 amino acids. Germline CDR1 MNHEY, CDR2 SVGAGI. The V end was cut by 7 bases, the J end by 1 base, with 7 bases between. The chain's CDR3 is CASTPLNTGELFF. The CDR3 DNA is TGTGCCAGCACCCCTCTGAACACCGGGGAGCTGTTTTTT.

There are a few counts of this clone. The chain carries TRBV15 and TRBJ1-5; 9 bases are shared with TRBD1. In germline, CDR1 is LNHNV, CDR2 YYDKDF (reference sequence). CDR3 length equals 15 residues. Trimming cost V 6 bases and J 4 bases; bases outside gene matches: 7. The CDR3 sequence is CATRDRGGGNQPQHF. CDR3 in DNA: TGTGCCACCAGGGACAGGGGAGGAGGAAATCAGCCCCAGCATTTT. The whole variable domain, remainder taken from reference TRBV15 and TRBJ1-5, is DAMVIQNPRYQVTQFGKPVTLSCSQTLNHNVMYWYQQKSSQAPKLLFHYYDKDFNNEADTPDNFQSRRPNTSFCFLDIRSPGLGDTAMYLCATRDRGGGNQPQHFGDGTRLSIL.

This chain uses TRBV6-1 with TRBJ2-2; 7 bases agree with TRBD1. J was trimmed by 9 bases and V by 5 bases; bases with no gene match: 9. CDR1 is MNHNS, CDR2 SASEGT, per germline. CDR3 length: 14 amino acids. The CDR3 nucleotides read TGTGCCAGCAGTTGGGCAGGGGGATCGTGGGAGCTGTTTTTT. It specifies CASSWAGGSWELFF.

This clone was counted a single time. The rearrangement joins TRBV14 to TRBJ2-7; D remains ambiguous. This CDR3 has 12 amino acids. V was clipped by 3 bases and J by 4 bases, with 7 bases between them. Germline loops: CDR1 SGHDN, CDR2 FVKESK. This CDR3 reads CASSQNTYEQYF. In DNA form, the CDR3 reads TGTGCCAGCAGCCAGAACACGTACGAGCAGTACTTC.

This clone came up a few times. The chain combines TRBV2 with TRBJ2-7, with TRBD1 matching 9 bases. The CDR3 sequence is 13 residues long. In germline, CDR1 is SNHLY, CDR2 FYNNEI. The J segment lost 1 base and the V segment lost 10 bases, leaving 5 bases of the junction unmatched. CDR3 nucleotide sequence: TGTGCCACCTCCGGGACAGGGTCCTACGAGCAGTACTTC. Its translation is CATSGTGSYEQYF.

The chain joins TRBV19 to TRBJ2-3, with a tentative D call TRBD1 (6 bases). Trimming removed 3 bases at V and 11 bases at J, with 9 bases between. This CDR3 is built from 11 residues. The germline gives CDR1 LNHDA, CDR2 SQIVND (reference sequence). The CDR3 DNA is TGTGCCAGTAGTATGGGGGCCTGGCAGTATTTT. Translating it yields CASSMGAWQYF.

The chain recombines TRBV5-4 with TRBJ1-1; the D gene is possibly TRBD1 (5 bases). CDR1 is SGHNT, CDR2 YYREEE, per germline (reference sequence). Trimming took 0 bases from V and 7 from J, leaving 10 bases between them. This CDR3 has 13 residues. CDR3 sequence reads: CASSLAGADEAFF. The CDR3 DNA reads TGTGCCAGCAGCTTGGCCGGGGCAGATGAAGCTTTCTTT.

This clone was counted a few times. The chain has TRBV7-6 and TRBJ2-1, with no clear D. The CDR3 has 13 amino acids. V was trimmed by 3 bases and J by 4 bases, leaving 7 bases between them. Germline V CDR1 and CDR2: SGHVS, FNYEAQ. In DNA form, the CDR3 reads TGTGCCAGCAGCTTTGGTCGATACAATGAGCAGTTCTTC. Translated: CASSFGRYNEQFF. Looking up the rest from reference TRBV7-6 and TRBJ2-1 gives the full variable domain: GAGVSQSPRYKVTKRGQDVALRCDPISGHVSLYWYRQALGQGPEFLTYFNYEAQQDKSGLPNDRFSAERPEGSISTLTIQRTEQRDSAMYRCASSFGRYNEQFFGPGTRLTVL.

The V gene is TRBV7-6, the J gene TRBJ1-1; 10 positions agree with TRBD1. The V and J ends lost 6 bases and 5 bases, in that order; junction bases with no gene match: 6. Germline V gives CDR1 SGHVS, CDR2 FNYEAQ. The CDR3 covers 14 residues. The CDR3 spells CASRPGQGVTEAFF. Here the CDR3 DNA reads TGTGCCAGCAGACCTGGACAGGGGGTGACTGAAGCTTTCTTT. Using reference TRBV7-6 and TRBJ1-1 for the parts outside the CDR3, the full variable domain is GAGVSQSPRYKVTKRGQDVALRCDPISGHVSLYWYRQALGQGPEFLTYFNYEAQQDKSGLPNDRFSAERPEGSISTLTIQRTEQRDSAMYRCASRPGQGVTEAFFGQGTRLTVV.

The V and J genes are TRBV5-1 and TRBJ1-2; 10 bases agree with TRBD1. CDR1 and CDR2 from the germline V gene are SGHRS and YFSETQ. Trimming at V came to 4 bases and at J to 8 bases, leaving 11 bases not matched to a gene. This CDR3 has 15 amino acids. The CDR3 nucleotides read TGCGCCAGCAGCAATGCCGGGACAGGGGATCGAGGCTACACCTTC. Protein: CASSNAGTGDRGYTF.

The chain uses TRBV19 and TRBJ2-3, with 12 bases lining up with TRBD2. The CDR3 extends over 15 amino acids. V shed 5 bases, J shed 7 bases, and the junction held 7 bases outside the gene matches. CDR1 LNHDA and CDR2 SQIVND come from the germline V gene (reference sequence). This CDR3 is CASSETSGGHYTQYF. CDR3 DNA sequence: TGTGCCAGTAGTGAGACTAGCGGGGGACATTATACGCAGTATTTT.

This clone was observed a handful of times. This chain connects TRBV27 to TRBJ2-7, with D maybe TRBD2 (6 bases). Per germline, CDR1 MNHEY and CDR2 SMNVEV (reference sequence). Trimming removed 4 bases from V and 3 bases from J, with 10 bases in between. There are 13 residues in the CDR3. Written as DNA, the CDR3 is TGTGCCAGCAGTTACGGACTAAACTACGAGCAGTACTTC. It specifies CASSYGLNYEQYF.

As to this clone: A read error may produce the germline difference seen at one junction end. V usage is TRBV7-7 and J usage is TRBJ2-1; tentatively, D is TRBD2 (5 bases). This CDR3 is built from 16 residues. Germline V lookup: CDR1 SSHAT, CDR2 FNYEAQ (reference sequence). The CDR3 bases are TGTGCTAGCAGCTTAGCCGGACGAACTAGGGTCAATGAGCAGTTCTTC. Its translation is CASSLAGRTRVNEQFF.

V is TRBV27 and J is TRBJ2-7; the D is unclear. Trimming pared 6 bases from V and 3 bases from J, leaving 15 bases between. From germline, CDR1 is MNHEY and CDR2 SMNVEV (reference sequence). The length of the CDR3 is 14 residues. The CDR3 reads CASSWTSVLYEQYF. CDR3 sequence (DNA): TGTGCCAGCAGCTGGACCTCCGTTCTCTACGAGCAGTACTTC.

V gene TRBV10-3 combines with J gene TRBJ1-1, with a tentative D call TRBD1 (5 bases). Trimming removed 10 bases at V and 1 base at J, with 19 bases between. The CDR3 is 15 amino acids. Looked up from germline, CDR1 is ENHRY and CDR2 is SYGVKD. The CDR3 here is CATMGWQQENTEAFF. The CDR3 DNA reads as TGTGCCACCATGGGGTGGCAACAGGAGAACACTGAAGCTTTCTTT.

The genes are TRBV5-1 and TRBJ2-7, with D unresolved. This CDR3 has 12 residues. V was pared by 4 bases and J by 0 bases, with 5 bases between. CDR1 is SGHRS, CDR2 YFSETQ, per germline. The CDR3 bases are TGCGCCAGCAGCGAGAGCTCCTACGAGCAGTACTTC. Translating gives CASSESSYEQYF.

This chain uses TRBV4-3 with TRBJ2-3; TRBD1 aligns across 8 bases. The V and J ends lost 4 bases and 2 bases, in that order; junction bases with no gene match: 11. Germline CDR1 is LGHNA and CDR2 is YSLEER. This CDR3 contains 17 residues. The CDR3 nucleotides read TGCGCCAGCAGCCGGTGGTTACAGGGGGGATCCACAGATACGCAGTATTTT. It yields the protein CASSRWLQGGSTDTQYF.

J is TRBJ1-4 and V is TRBV4-1; D unresolved. V lost 6 bases to trimming and J lost 6 bases, with 14 bases between them. The CDR3 extends over 14 amino acids. CDR1 and CDR2 (germline): MGHRA, YSYEKL. CDR3 nucleotides: TGCGCCAGCAGAGGAGGTCGGCTGGATGAAAAACTGTTTTTT. This translates into CASRGGRLDEKLFF.

This clone came up a few times. The chain links TRBV5-4 to TRBJ1-1, with D hard to call. V gave up 7 bases and J gave up 6 bases, with 19 bases separating them. This CDR3 is 14 amino acids long. Germline lookup yields CDR1 SGHNT and CDR2 YYREEE (reference sequence). The CDR3, as DNA: TGTGCCAGCCTACCTGATTCATCATTTGCTGAAGCTTTCTTT. Residues: CASLPDSSFAEAFF.

This clone has a single count. The rearrangement joins TRBV6-6 to TRBJ2-2, with 10 nucleotides matching TRBD2. J was trimmed by 1 base and V by 4 bases; bases with no gene match: 3. CDR3 length equals 16 residues. Germline V gives CDR1 MNHNY, CDR2 SVGAGI (reference sequence). The chain's CDR3 is CASSFLAGVNTGELFF. The CDR3 coding sequence is TGTGCCAGCAGTTTTCTAGCGGGGGTGAACACCGGGGAGCTGTTTTTT.

The gene calls are TRBV29-1 and TRBJ2-3; no clear D. This CDR3 contains 14 residues. The V gene lost 7 bases and the J gene lost 3 bases, with 17 bases spanning the gap. Per the germline V gene, CDR1 is SQVTM and CDR2 is ANQGSEA. The CDR3 loop is CSARNLGRTDTQYF. CDR3 nucleotide sequence: TGCAGCGCCCGTAACTTAGGGCGGACAGATACGCAGTATTTT.

The V call is TRBV7-6, the J call TRBJ1-2; 8 bases line up with TRBD1. The V segment lost 0 bases and the J segment 1 base; nucleotides outside the gene matches: 4. The CDR3 contains 16 residues. The germline V gene encodes CDR1 SGHVS and CDR2 FNYEAQ. CDR3 loop: CASSLANRGFNYGYTF. The CDR3 DNA is TGTGCCAGCAGCTTAGCAAACAGGGGGTTTAACTATGGCTACACCTTC. Using reference TRBV7-6 and TRBJ1-2 for the parts outside the CDR3, the full variable domain is GAGVSQSPRYKVTKRGQDVALRCDPISGHVSLYWYRQALGQGPEFLTYFNYEAQQDKSGLPNDRFSAERPEGSISTLTIQRTEQRDSAMYRCASSLANRGFNYGYTFGSGTRLTVV.

This chain links TRBV14 with TRBJ2-1; the match to TRBD2 covers 11 bases. Germline lookup yields CDR1 SGHDN and CDR2 FVKESK. The CDR3 spans 17 residues. J gave up 7 bases and V 3 bases, and 11 bases lay outside the gene matches. The CDR3 sequence is CASSHLLAGDSRNEQFF. The DNA for the CDR3 is TGTGCCAGCAGCCACCTACTAGCGGGAGATAGTCGGAATGAGCAGTTCTTC.

The chain joins TRBV5-1 to TRBJ2-5, with 8 positions matching TRBD2. This CDR3 spans 14 amino acids. The V and J ends lost 1 base and 5 bases, in that order; junction bases with no gene match: 4. CDR1 is SGHRS and CDR2 is YFSETQ in the germline V gene. In nucleotides, the CDR3 is TGCGCCAGCAGCTTGTCGCCGGGAGGGGAGACCCAGTACTTC. Encoded protein: CASSLSPGGETQYF.

The rearrangement links TRBV12-1 to TRBJ1-1. TRBV12-1 is listed as a pseudogene. The CDR3 runs to 13 residues. DNA of the CDR3: TGTGCCAGCAGCTACCCAAGGCACACTGAAGCTTTCTTT. Translation: CASSYPRHTEAFF.